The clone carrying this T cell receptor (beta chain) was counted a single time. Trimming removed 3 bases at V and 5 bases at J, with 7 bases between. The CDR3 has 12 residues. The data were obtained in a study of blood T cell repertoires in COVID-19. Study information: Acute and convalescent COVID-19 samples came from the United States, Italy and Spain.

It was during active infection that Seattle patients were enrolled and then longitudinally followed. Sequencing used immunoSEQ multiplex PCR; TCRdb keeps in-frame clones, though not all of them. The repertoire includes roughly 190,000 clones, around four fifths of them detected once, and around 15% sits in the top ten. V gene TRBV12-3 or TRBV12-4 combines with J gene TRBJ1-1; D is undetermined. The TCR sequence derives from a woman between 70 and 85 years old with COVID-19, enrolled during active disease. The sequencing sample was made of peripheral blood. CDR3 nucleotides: TGTGCCAGCAGTTTCAGAGGGACTGAAGCTTTCTTT. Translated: CASSFRGTEAFF.